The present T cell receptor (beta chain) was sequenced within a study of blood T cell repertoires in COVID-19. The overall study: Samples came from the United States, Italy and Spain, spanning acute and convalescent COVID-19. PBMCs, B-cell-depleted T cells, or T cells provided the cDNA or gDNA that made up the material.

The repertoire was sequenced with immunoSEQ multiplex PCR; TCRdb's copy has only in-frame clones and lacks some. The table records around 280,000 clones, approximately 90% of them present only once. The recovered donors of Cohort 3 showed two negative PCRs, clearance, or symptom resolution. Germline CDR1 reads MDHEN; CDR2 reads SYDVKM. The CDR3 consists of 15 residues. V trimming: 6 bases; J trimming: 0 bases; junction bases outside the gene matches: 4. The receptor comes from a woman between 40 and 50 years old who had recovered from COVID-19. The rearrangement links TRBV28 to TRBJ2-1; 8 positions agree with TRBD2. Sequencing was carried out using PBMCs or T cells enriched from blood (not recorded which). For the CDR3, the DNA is TGTGCCAGCAGCTTAGCGGGGATCTCCTACAATGAGCAGTTCTTC. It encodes CASSLAGISYNEQFF.